This T cell receptor beta chain emerged from a study of cytomegalovirus exposure and HLA in healthy donors. For the study at large: A prior study identified just under 120 million unique TCR beta sequences from 150 million to 200 million T cells. Study-level findings and limits: Highly shared variants forming one cluster were likely a sequencing artifact. Later analysis revealed greater clonal expansion in HLA-associated TCR beta chains than in equally common others.

Nominally healthy donors provided the samples, though records likely missed some immune exposures. J gave up 5 bases and V 3 bases, and 5 bases lay outside the gene matches. Germline CDR1 reads PRHDT; CDR2 reads FYEKMQ (reference sequence). The CDR3 consists of 14 residues. Concerning this clone itself: Its antigen is still unknown.

It was with 60 Vbeta and 13 Jbeta primers that the PCR ran. TCRdb's table, derived via immunoSEQ multiplex PCR, lists solely in-frame clones and lacks some. The sample contains roughly 200,000 clones, over 65% of which appear only once. The chain links TRBV13 to TRBJ2-5, with 8 bases matching TRBD2. The TCR originated in a man in his forties or fifties in good health and CMV-seropositive. Sample: PBMCs. The chain's CDR3 is CASSLVSGDETQYF. CDR3 DNA sequence: TGTGCCAGCAGCTTGGTTAGCGGGGATGAGACCCAGTACTTC.